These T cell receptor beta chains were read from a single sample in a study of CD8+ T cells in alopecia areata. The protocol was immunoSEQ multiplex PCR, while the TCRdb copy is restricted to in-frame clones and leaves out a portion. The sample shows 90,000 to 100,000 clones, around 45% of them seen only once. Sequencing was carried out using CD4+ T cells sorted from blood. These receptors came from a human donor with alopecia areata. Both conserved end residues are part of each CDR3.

CDR3 protein: CASSLGDLAATKRPQYF
V gene: TRBV11-2

CDR3 protein: CSVPRGGWETQYF
V gene: TRBV29-1

CDR3 protein: CASSVGLAGAGTQYF
V gene: TRBV5-1

CDR3 protein: CASSPPQGSYNEQFF
V gene: TRBV18

CDR3 protein: CASSVIAGTEAFF
V gene: TRBV9

CDR3 protein: CASSSRAGTADTQYF
V gene: TRBV28

CDR3 protein: CASSLDNYRVVRTDTQYF
V gene: TRBV28

CDR3 protein: CATSRAGSGANVLTF
V gene: TRBV15

CDR3 protein: CASSAGLAGGWETQYF
V gene: TRBV4-1

CDR3 protein: CASSPRRTGTYEQYF
V gene: TRBV5-1

CDR3 protein: CAWSIQANTEAFF
V gene: TRBV30

CDR3 protein: CASSKLEGMNEQFF
V gene: TRBV7-9

CDR3 protein: CASEGTGLNYGYTF
V gene: TRBV30

CDR3 protein: CAWTKGAIYGYTF
V gene: TRBV30

CDR3 protein: CASRRGLRERKSDQETQYF
V gene: TRBV2

CDR3 protein: CASRTQGTYNSPLHF
V gene: TRBV7-8

CDR3 protein: CASRTGASNEQFF
V gene: TRBV2

CDR3 protein: CASSLGAGGEYNEQFF
V gene: TRBV11-2

CDR3 protein: CSATTDRGYNEQFF
V gene: TRBV29-1

CDR3 protein: CAWRAGGTGYRGYTF
V gene: TRBV30

CDR3 protein: CSVSGTDEETQYF
V gene: TRBV29-1

CDR3 protein: CASSPPASYEQYF
V gene: TRBV18

CDR3 protein: CASSVQGRSSGANVLTF
V gene: TRBV19

CDR3 protein: CASSWSDTQYF
V gene: TRBV5-4

CDR3 protein: CASSAGTGLEQYF
V gene: TRBV2

CDR3 protein: CSVDGRAGETQYF
V gene: TRBV29-1

CDR3 protein: CASSPPRGLAGPDLYEQYF
V gene: TRBV18

CDR3 protein: CASTDRGHYNEQFF
V gene: TRBV19

CDR3 protein: CAGTSGVERTQYF
V gene: TRBV30

CDR3 protein: CSVVRGRTTEAFF
V gene: TRBV29-1